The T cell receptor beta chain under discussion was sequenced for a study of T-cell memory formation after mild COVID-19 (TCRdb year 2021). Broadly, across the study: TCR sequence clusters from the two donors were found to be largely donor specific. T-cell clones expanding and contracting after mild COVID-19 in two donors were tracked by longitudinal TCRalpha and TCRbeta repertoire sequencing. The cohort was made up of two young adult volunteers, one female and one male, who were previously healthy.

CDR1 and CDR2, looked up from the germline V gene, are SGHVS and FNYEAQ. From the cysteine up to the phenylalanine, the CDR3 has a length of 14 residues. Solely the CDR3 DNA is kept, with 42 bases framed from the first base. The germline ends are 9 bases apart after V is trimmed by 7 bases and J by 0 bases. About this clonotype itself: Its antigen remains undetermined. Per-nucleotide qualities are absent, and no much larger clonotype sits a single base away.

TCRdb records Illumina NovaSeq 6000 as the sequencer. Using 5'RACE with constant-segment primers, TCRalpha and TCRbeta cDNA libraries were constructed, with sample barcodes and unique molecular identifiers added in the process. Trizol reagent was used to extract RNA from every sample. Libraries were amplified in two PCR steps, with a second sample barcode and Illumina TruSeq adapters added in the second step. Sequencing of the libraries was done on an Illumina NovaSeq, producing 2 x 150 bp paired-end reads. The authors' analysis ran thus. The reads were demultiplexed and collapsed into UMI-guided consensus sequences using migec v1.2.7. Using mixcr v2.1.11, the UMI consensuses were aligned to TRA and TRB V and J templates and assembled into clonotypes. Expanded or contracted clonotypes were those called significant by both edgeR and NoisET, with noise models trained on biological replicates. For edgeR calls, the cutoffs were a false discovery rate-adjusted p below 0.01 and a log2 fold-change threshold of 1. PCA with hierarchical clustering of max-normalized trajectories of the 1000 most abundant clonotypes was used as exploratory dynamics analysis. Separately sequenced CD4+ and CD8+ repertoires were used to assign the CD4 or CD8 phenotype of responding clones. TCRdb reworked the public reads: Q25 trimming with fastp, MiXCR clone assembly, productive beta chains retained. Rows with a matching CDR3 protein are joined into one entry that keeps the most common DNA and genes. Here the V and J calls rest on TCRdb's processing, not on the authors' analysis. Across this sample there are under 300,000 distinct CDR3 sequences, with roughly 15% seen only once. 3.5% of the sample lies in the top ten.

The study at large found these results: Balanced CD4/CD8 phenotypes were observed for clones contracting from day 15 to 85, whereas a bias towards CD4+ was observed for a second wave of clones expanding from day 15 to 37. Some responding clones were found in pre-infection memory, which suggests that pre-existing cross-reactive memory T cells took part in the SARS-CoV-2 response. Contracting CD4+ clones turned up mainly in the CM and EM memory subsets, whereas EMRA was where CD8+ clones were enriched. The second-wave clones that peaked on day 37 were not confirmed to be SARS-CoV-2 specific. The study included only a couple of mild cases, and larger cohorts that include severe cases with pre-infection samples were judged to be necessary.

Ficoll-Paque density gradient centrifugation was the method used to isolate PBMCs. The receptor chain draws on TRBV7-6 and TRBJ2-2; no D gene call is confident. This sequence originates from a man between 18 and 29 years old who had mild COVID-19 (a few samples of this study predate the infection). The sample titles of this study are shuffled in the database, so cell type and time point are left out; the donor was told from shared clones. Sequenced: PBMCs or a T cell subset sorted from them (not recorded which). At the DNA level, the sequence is TGTGCCAGCAAACCCAACACGAACACCGGGGAGCTGTTTTTT. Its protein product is CASKPNTNTGELFF.